Below, one T cell receptor beta chain is given with its context. This specimen comes from a study of blood T cell repertoires in COVID-19. Study in general: COVID-19 samples, acute and convalescent, were from the United States, Italy and Spain. From T cells, B-cell-depleted T cells, or PBMCs came the material, which was cDNA or gDNA.

As originally analysed: Reference gene primer amplification in the assay estimated nucleated cell counts. Sequenced by immunoSEQ multiplex PCR; TCRdb stores in-frame clones only, minus some. V, J and clone size are those of that table, while D and trimming were read from the DNA. There are about 74,000 clones in the sample; less than 95% occur only once, and less than 6% lies in the top ten. There are 17 residues in the CDR3. V lost 3 bases to trimming and J lost 1 base; unmatched junction nucleotides: 11. From germline, CDR1 is SGHRS and CDR2 YFSETQ. The chain combines TRBV5-1 with TRBJ2-5; 8 bases map to TRBD2. This TCR was recovered from a woman in her fifties or sixties with active COVID-19. The sequencing input was peripheral blood. CDR3 DNA: TGCGCCAGCAGCTCGGGGGGGGACCACCCGTTCCAAGAGACCCAGTACTTC. Translating gives CASSSGGDHPFQETQYF.